The source of this T cell receptor beta chain is a study of T cells after posttransplantation cyclophosphamide listed by TCRdb under 2016. Regarding the research as a whole: T cell repertoire reconstitution was tracked by TRB sequencing after myeloablative bone marrow transplantation in which posttransplantation cyclophosphamide was used as GVHD prophylaxis. Samples from approximately 40 PTCy-treated patients and 15 to 20 related bone marrow donors of those patients were subjected to antigen receptor sequencing. Blood from all 35 or so PTCy patients who had 1-year posttransplant specimens underwent TRB sequencing. In 3 patients, TRB sequencing was also performed on up to roughly 3 more blood samples taken 2 to 5.2 years after transplant, and in several patients, pretransplant blood was also TRB-sequenced. TRA and TRB clonality were tightly correlated in roughly ten samples, so subsequent TCR analyses focused on TRB only. Public TRB sequences were checked against a database of over 3,000 sequences associated with responses to pathogens, tumor antigens, self-antigens and alloantigens. The study at large found these results: The TRB repertoires of T cells infiltrating skin or GI tract showed only limited overlap with the TRB repertoires of T cells in blood. Across the 45 to 55 patients, TRB clonality was highly associated with recipient CMV seropositivity and CMV reactivation, and diversity with PTCy was similar to that in the CNI/methotrexate controls. Donor-recipient similarity was low at 1-2 months but rose over the first year, and later blood repertoires were often dominated by donor CD8+ memory clones.

Genomic DNA was the input for TRB sequencing, which was run either with the immunoSEQ assay at survey resolution or with the hsTCRB kit. Under the source paper's analysis protocol: The immunoSEQ software was used for initial read processing, and the LymphoSeq R package was used for repertoire analyses. Clonality was calculated as 1 minus normalized Shannon entropy, and the Gini coefficient was also calculated for each TRB dataset. To infer phenotypes in unsorted samples, TRB sequences from sorted subsets of the recipient or donor were mapped onto the unsorted samples of the same recipient. Sourced from immuneACCESS, this table was stored by TCRdb with only in-frame sequences that have V and J called. A share of the clones is absent; for the studies checked, an unresolved V gene accounts for under half, and the remainder has no known explanation. The DNA was the basis for D and trimming; V, J and clone size are from that table. The sample has 31,000 or so clones on record, over 75% of them singletons. The ten largest make up around 0.1% of the sample.

Viable CD3+CD4+ or CD3+CD8+ cells that were CCR7+CD45RA+CD45RO-CD95-CD27+CD28+ were classified as naive T cells. On the day of marrow donation, related bone marrow donors gave peripheral blood samples. Peripheral blood and bone marrow mononuclear cells were isolated by Ficoll-Hypaque density centrifugation and were cryopreserved. CD4+ and CD8+ T cells, including naive and memory subsets, were sorted by FACS on a FACSAria II. From the germline V gene (reference sequence), CDR1 is SEHNR and CDR2 is FQNEAQ. From the cysteine through the phenylalanine, the CDR3 covers 15 amino acids. CDR3 DNA is the only sequence kept; it has 45 bases, read in frame from the first base. Between the V and J ends, shortened by 1 base and 0 bases respectively, the junction contains 7 bases. Worth noting for this clone: No cognate antigen has been identified for it. Base qualities were left out, and no much larger clone turns up one base away.

Here the chain combines TRBV7-9 and TRBJ1-3; the D segment cannot be called with confidence. The source is a man aged 30 to 45 in good health and a related stem cell transplant donor. The specimen was naive CD4+ T cells sorted from blood. The CDR3 protein is CASSLVQSSGNTIYF. The DNA reads TGTGCCAGCAGCTTAGTACAGTCCTCTGGAAACACCATATATTTT.